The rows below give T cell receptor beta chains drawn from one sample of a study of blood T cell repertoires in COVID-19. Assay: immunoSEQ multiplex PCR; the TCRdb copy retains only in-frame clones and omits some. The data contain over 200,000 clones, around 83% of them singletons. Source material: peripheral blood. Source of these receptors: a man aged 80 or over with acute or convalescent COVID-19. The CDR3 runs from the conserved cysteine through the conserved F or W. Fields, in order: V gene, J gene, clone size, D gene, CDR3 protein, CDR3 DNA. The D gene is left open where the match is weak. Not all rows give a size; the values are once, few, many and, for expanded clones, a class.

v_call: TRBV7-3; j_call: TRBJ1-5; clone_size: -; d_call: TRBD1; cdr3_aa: CASSLRFKGQGNQPQHF; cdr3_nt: TGTGCCAGCAGCTTAAGGTTCAAAGGACAGGGTAATCAGCCCCAGCATTTT
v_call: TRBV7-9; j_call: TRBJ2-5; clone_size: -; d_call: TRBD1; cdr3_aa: CASSPEGGWETQYF; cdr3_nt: TGTGCCAGCAGCCCGGAAGGGGGCTGGGAGACCCAGTACTTC
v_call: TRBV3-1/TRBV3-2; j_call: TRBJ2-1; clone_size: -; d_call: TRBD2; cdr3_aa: CASSQLAGQVPFF; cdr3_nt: TGTGCCAGCAGCCAATTAGCGGGTCAGGTCCCGTTCTTC
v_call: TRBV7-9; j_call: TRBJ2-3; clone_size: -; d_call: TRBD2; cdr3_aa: CASSLGAGGPATQYF; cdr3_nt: TGTGCCAGCAGCTTAGGGGCGGGGGGCCCGGCTACGCAGTATTTT
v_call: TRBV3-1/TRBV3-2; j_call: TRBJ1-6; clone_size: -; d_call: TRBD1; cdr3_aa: CASSQLGQGMGSPLHF; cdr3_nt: TGTGCCAGCAGCCAATTGGGACAGGGCATGGGTTCACCCCTCCACTTT
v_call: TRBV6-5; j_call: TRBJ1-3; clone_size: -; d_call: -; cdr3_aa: CASSYSNRPSGNTIYF; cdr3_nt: TGTGCCAGCAGTTACTCGAACAGACCCTCTGGAAACACCATATATTTT
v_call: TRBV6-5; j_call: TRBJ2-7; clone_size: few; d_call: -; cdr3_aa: CASRITRTAYEQYF; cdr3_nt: TGTGCCAGCAGGATCACGCGGACAGCTTACGAGCAGTACTTC
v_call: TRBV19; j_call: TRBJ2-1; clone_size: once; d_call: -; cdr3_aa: CASSITGQGEQFF; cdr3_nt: TGTGCCAGTAGTATTACAGGGCAGGGTGAGCAGTTCTTC
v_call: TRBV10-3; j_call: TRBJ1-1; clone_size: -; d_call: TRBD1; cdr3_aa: CATRQGAYTEAFF; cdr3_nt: TGTGCCACGAGACAGGGGGCATACACTGAAGCTTTCTTT
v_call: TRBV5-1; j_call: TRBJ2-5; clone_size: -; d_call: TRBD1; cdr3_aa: CASSSQGARETQYF; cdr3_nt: TGCGCCAGCAGTTCACAGGGGGCCAGGGAGACCCAGTACTTC
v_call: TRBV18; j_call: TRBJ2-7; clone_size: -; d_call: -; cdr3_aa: CASSPGAYEQYF; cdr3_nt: TGTGCCAGCTCACCGGGCGCGTACGAGCAGTACTTC
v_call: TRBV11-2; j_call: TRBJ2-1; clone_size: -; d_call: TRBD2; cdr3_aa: CASSLRSWVLAGEGEQFF; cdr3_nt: TGTGCCAGCAGCTTACGATCCTGGGTTCTAGCGGGGGAGGGTGAGCAGTTCTTC
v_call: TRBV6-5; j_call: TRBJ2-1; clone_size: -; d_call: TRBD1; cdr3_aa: CASSSGTGTYNEQFF; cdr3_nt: TGTGCCAGCAGTTCCGGGACAGGGACCTACAATGAGCAGTTCTTC
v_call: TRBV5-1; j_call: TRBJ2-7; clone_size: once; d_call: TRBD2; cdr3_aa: CASSPGGTGSSYEQYF; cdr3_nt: TGCGCCAGCAGCCCGGGGGGGACCGGTAGCTCCTACGAGCAGTACTTC
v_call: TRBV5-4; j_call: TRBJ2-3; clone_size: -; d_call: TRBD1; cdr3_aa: CASSFLGQRTDTQYF; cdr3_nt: TGTGCCAGCAGCTTCTTGGGACAGCGCACAGATACGCAGTATTTT
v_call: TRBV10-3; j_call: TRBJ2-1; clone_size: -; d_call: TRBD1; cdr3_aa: CAIQGGADNEQFF; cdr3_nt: TGTGCCATTCAAGGGGGCGCGGACAATGAGCAGTTCTTC
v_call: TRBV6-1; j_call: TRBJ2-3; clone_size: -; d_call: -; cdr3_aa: CASSEVSGASTDTQYF; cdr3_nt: TGTGCCAGCAGTGAAGTCTCTGGGGCTAGCACAGATACGCAGTATTTT
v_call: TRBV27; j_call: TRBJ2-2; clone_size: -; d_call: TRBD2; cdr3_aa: CATRELAVNTGELFF; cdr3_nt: TGTGCCACCAGAGAGCTAGCGGTAAACACCGGGGAGCTGTTTTTT
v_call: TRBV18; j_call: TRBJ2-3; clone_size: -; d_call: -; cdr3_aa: CASSPLGRGSTDTQYF; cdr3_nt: TGTGCCAGCTCACCCCTTGGGCGGGGCAGCACAGATACGCAGTATTTT
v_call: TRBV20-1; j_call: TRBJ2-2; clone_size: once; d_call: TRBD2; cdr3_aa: CSASALAGGPLNTGELFF; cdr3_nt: TGCAGTGCTAGTGCGCTAGCGGGGGGGCCCCTGAACACCGGGGAGCTGTTTTTT
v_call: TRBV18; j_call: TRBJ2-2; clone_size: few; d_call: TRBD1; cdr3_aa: CASSPRQGDSGELFF; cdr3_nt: TGTGCCAGCTCACCAAGACAGGGCGATTCCGGGGAGCTGTTTTTT
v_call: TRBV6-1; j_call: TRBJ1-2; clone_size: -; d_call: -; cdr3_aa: CASSEDGRWDYGYTF; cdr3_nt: TGTGCCAGCAGTGAAGATGGCAGGTGGGACTATGGCTACACCTTC
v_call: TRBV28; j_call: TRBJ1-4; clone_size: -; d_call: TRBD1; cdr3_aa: CASSLQGAGEKLFF; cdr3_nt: TGTGCCAGCAGCTTACAGGGGGCGGGAGAAAAACTGTTTTTT
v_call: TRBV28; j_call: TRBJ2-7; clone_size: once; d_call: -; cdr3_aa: CASKPWVRESEQYF; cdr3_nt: TGTGCCAGCAAACCGTGGGTCCGGGAGTCTGAGCAGTACTTC
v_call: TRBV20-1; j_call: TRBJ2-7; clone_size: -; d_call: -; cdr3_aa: CSATDILNYEQYF; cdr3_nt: TGCAGTGCTACTGACATACTAAACTACGAGCAGTACTTC
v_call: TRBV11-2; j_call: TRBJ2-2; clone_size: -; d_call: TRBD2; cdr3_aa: CASSPPRGAGELFF; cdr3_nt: TGTGCCAGCAGCCCCCCCCGGGGGGCCGGGGAGCTGTTTTTT
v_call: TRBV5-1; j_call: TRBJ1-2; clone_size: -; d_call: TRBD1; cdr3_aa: CASGERTGDYGYTF; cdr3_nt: TGCGCCAGCGGGGAACGGACAGGGGACTATGGCTACACCTTC
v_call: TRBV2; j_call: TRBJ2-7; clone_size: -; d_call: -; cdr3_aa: CASSEQSYEQYF; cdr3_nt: TGTGCCAGCAGTGAACAGTCCTACGAGCAGTACTTC
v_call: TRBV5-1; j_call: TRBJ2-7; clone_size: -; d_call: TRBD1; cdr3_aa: CASSFAGQGLYEQYF; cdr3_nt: TGCGCCAGCAGCTTCGCGGGACAGGGTCTCTACGAGCAGTACTTC
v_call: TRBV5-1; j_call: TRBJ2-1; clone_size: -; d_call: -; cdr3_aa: CASSLDGTLYYNEQFF; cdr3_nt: TGCGCCAGCAGCTTGGACGGGACACTTTACTACAATGAGCAGTTCTTC
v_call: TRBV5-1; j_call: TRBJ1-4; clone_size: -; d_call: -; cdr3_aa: CASSLEGKTNEKLFF; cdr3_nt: TGCGCCAGCAGCCTCGAGGGAAAAACTAATGAAAAACTGTTTTTT
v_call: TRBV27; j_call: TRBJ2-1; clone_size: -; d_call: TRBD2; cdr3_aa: CASSLGLGNEQFF; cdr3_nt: TGTGCCAGCAGTCTCGGACTAGGGAATGAGCAGTTCTTC
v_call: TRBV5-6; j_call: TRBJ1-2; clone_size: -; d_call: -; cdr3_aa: CASSWAGDSVYGYTF; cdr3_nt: TGTGCCAGCAGCTGGGCAGGCGATTCGGTCTATGGCTACACCTTC
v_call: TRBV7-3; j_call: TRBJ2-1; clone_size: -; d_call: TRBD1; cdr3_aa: CASSLMGRGPYNEQFF; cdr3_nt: TGTGCCAGCAGCTTAATGGGCAGGGGGCCCTACAATGAGCAGTTCTTC
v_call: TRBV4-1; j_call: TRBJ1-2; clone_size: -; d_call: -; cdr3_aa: CASSQPGSGVPLYGYTF; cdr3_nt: TGCGCCAGCAGCCAGCCTGGGTCAGGGGTTCCTCTATATGGCTACACCTTC
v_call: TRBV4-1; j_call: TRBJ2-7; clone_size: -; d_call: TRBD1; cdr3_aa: CASSQGDRGSYEQYF; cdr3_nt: TGCGCCAGCAGCCAAGGGGACAGGGGCTCCTACGAGCAGTACTTC
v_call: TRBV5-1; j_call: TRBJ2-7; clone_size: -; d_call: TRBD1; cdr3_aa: CASSLWLAGTGGYEQYF; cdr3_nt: TGCGCCAGCAGCTTGTGGCTCGCCGGGACAGGGGGCTACGAGCAGTACTTC
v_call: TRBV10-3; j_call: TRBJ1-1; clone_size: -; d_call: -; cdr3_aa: CAINQGGMTEAFF; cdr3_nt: TGTGCCATCAACCAGGGAGGGATGACTGAAGCTTTCTTT
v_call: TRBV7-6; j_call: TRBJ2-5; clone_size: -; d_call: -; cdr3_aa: CASSLSTARETQYF; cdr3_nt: TGTGCCAGCAGCTTATCTACAGCAAGAGAGACCCAGTACTTC
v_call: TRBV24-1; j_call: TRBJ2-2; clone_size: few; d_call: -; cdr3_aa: CATRSGGPNTGELFF; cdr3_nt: TGTGCCACCCGATCCGGAGGACCGAACACCGGGGAGCTGTTTTTT
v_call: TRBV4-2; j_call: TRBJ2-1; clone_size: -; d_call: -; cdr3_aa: CASGDRDNEQFF; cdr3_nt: TGTGCCAGCGGCGACAGAGACAATGAGCAGTTCTTC
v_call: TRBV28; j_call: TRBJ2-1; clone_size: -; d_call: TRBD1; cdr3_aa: CASSSGTGSVNEQFF; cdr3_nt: TGTGCCAGCAGTTCGGGGACAGGGAGTGTGAATGAGCAGTTCTTC
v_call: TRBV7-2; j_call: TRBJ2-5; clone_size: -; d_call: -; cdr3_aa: CASTLSLAPQETQYF; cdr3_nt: TGTGCCAGCACCCTTTCCCTAGCGCCCCAAGAGACCCAGTACTTC
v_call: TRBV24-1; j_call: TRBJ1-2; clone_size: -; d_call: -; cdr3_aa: CATSVGAYYGYTF; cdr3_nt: TGTGCCACCAGTGTGGGGGCGTACTATGGCTACACCTTC
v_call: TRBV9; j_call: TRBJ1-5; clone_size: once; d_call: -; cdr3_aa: CASSVVFRGGPNQPQHF; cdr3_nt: TGTGCCAGCAGCGTAGTTTTCCGCGGGGGGCCCAATCAGCCCCAGCATTTT